The rows below give T cell receptor beta chains drawn from one sample of a study of T cells after yellow fever vaccination. One entry per CDR3 protein results from TCRdb running MiXCR on the 5' RACE reads. The table has about 370,000 distinct CDR3 sequences, under 14% seen once. The source was PBMCs, collected on the day of the first yellow fever vaccination. The receptor source for this set is a man aged 18-30 years who received the YFV17D yellow fever vaccine. The CDR3 runs from the conserved cysteine through the conserved F or W. Fields, in order: V gene, CDR3 protein.

>TRBV29-1
CSVEGSTSGGWGEQFF
>TRBV5-1
CASSAGGVQYEQYF
>TRBV12-3/TRBV12-4
CASSLGMENTEAFF
>TRBV4-3
CASSLLVANYGYTF
>TRBV7-6
CASSLRDLGYGYTF
>TRBV5-1
CASSPQDPTPGNEQFF
>TRBV6-2/TRBV6-3
CASSALPGETTDTQYF
>TRBV7-9
CASSLWADPSTDTQYF
>TRBV4-3
CASSQEHRGGEQFF
>TRBV4-1
CASSRGQGLLNYGYTF
>TRBV5-1
CASSWPDRVNEQFF
>TRBV20-1
CSARDPSGGSQETQYF
>TRBV10-3
CAIRDRDGTGELFF
>TRBV5-1
CASSFWGPDTQYF
>TRBV4-1
CASSQERGGDTQYF
>TRBV6-5
CASSYLAGRQETQYF
>TRBV12-3/TRBV12-4
CASSWGQPNTEAFF
>TRBV5-1
CASSPTLNTEAFF
>TRBV4-2
CASSQEIQAGGSYNSPLHF
>TRBV27
CASSSFGDQETQYF
>TRBV5-4
CASSLERRPGELFF
>TRBV7-8
CASSFGRDYGYTF
>TRBV10-3
CAISESEVSYEQYF
>TRBV5-5
CASSLVSGLGEQFF
>TRBV4-1
CASCYGRTGENEQFF
>TRBV5-5
CASSRATGMNTEAFF
>TRBV5-1
CASSWTGGAYVNEQFF
>TRBV3-1
CASSSPWHPNTEAFF
>TRBV2
CASTWPGGQGNEAFF
>TRBV9
CASSIGLAGVTGELFF
>TRBV3-1
CASSQVSRTEAFF
>TRBV5-1
CASSWGGSRGVADTQYF
>TRBV19
CASSDRGFEQYF
>TRBV20-1
CSAKVQGETQYF
>TRBV7-7
CASSSSPGKDIYF
>TRBV29-1
CSATGKASSYEQYF
>TRBV9
CASSVALDTQYF
>TRBV6-2/TRBV6-3
CASILDGTAGYTF
>TRBV7-2
CASSVWAGRETQYF
>TRBV7-3
CASSLTVGGITDTQYF
>TRBV5-1
CASSTGLALDTQYF
>TRBV20-1
CSARTGAVNTEAFF
>TRBV5-1
CASSLVLGYEQFF
>TRBV6-5
CASSWARYNSPLHF
>TRBV29-1
CSVGGVDRYNEQFF
>TRBV6-1
CASSGRLTSGELDTQYF
>TRBV20-1
CSARDETQYF
>TRBV5-1
CASSLFGGGSSYEQYF
>TRBV6-1
CASSPTGTSPYSKNIQYF
>TRBV5-1
CASSSLAGGTQETQYF